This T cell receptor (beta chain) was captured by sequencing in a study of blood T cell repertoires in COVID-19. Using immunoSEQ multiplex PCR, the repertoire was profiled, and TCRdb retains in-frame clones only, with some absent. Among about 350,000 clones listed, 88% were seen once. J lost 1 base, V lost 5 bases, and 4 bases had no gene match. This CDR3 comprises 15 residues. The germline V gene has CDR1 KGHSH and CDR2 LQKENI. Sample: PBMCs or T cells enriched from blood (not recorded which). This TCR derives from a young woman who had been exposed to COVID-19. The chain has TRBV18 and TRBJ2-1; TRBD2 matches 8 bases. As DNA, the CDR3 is TGTGCCAGCTCATTAACTAGCGGTTCCTACAATGAGCAGTTCTTC. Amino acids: CASSLTSGSYNEQFF.